Below are 28 T cell receptor beta chains sequenced from a single sample in a study of T cell responses to AZD1222 COVID-19 vaccine. The table came from immunoSEQ multiplex PCR; TCRdb's copy has only in-frame clones and leaves some out. In the table there are about 160,000 clones, approximately 90% of which are singletons. The starting material was peripheral blood, obtained 28 days after the second AZD1222 dose. The receptors derive from an adult who received the AZD1222 COVID-19 vaccine.

The chain joins TRBV19 to TRBJ2-7; unclear D gene. The CDR3 has 13 amino acids. Deletions cut 3 bases from V and 9 bases from J, with 15 bases between. The germline V gene has CDR1 LNHDA and CDR2 SQIVND (reference sequence). For the CDR3, the DNA is TGTGCCAGTAGTATTGGGTCTCTGGATCGGCAGTACTTC. Amino acid sequence: CASSIGSLDRQYF. Full variable domain (outside the CDR3, taken from reference TRBV19 and TRBJ2-7): DGGITQSPKYLFRKEGQNVTLSCEQNLNHDAMYWYRQDPGQGLRLIYYSQIVNDFQKGDIAEGYSVSREKKESFPLTVTSAQKNPTAFYLCASSIGSLDRQYFGPGTRLTVT.

This clone was recorded a few times. The chain joins TRBV6-5 to TRBJ1-1, with 9 positions matching TRBD1. The germline gives CDR1 MNHEY, CDR2 SVGAGI. The CDR3 spans 14 residues. V shed 2 bases, J shed 9 bases, and the junction held 7 bases outside the gene matches. The CDR3 coding sequence is TGTGCCAGCAGTTACGGGACAGGGTATTCTAAAGCTTTCTTT. Translated, it gives CASSYGTGYSKAFF.

The rearrangement joins TRBV18 to TRBJ2-1, with D maybe TRBD2 (6 bases). With 1 base removed from V and 8 bases from J, the gap between germline ends came to 12 bases. Germline CDR1 is KGHSH and CDR2 is LQKENI. The CDR3 has 14 amino acids. The CDR3 DNA reads TGTGCCAGCTCACCACGTGTAGCGGTGGATGAGCAGTTCTTC. It is translated as CASSPRVAVDEQFF.

The rearrangement joins TRBV24-1 to TRBJ2-1, with TRBD1 matching over 8 bases. The V and J ends lost 2 bases and 5 bases, in that order; junction bases with no gene match: 7. CDR1 is KGHDR and CDR2 is SFDVKD in the germline V gene. The CDR3 consists of 16 residues. CDR3: CATSDSEDRGNNEQFF. CDR3 bases: TGTGCCACCAGTGATTCTGAAGACAGGGGAAACAATGAGCAGTTCTTC.

This clone was recorded a few times. Other DNA sequences in this sample translate to the same CDR3. The chain recombines TRBV18 with TRBJ1-2; D perhaps matches TRBD1 (6 bases). Per the germline V gene, CDR1 is KGHSH and CDR2 is LQKENI. With 3 bases removed from V and 2 bases from J, the gap between germline ends came to 13 bases. CDR3 size: 15 residues. The CDR3 DNA sequence: TGTGCCAGCTCACCGGGACTTCAGGGGAACTATGGCTACACCTTC. Protein sequence: CASSPGLQGNYGYTF.

This clone was counted once. V usage is TRBV6-5 and J usage is TRBJ1-1; TRBD1 is a possible D gene (5 bases). Germline values: CDR1 MNHEY, CDR2 SVGAGI. The germline V and J ends were trimmed by 0 bases and 8 bases, with 13 bases remaining between them. This CDR3 is 14 amino acids long. The CDR3 bases are TGTGCCAGCAGTTACTCGATCGGGGGAGTAGAAGCTTTCTTT. Translated, it gives CASSYSIGGVEAFF.

This sequence joins TRBV5-4 and TRBJ1-4; a possible D gene is TRBD1 (6 bases). V lost 4 bases and J lost 5, with 15 bases in between. Per the germline V gene, CDR1 is SGHNT and CDR2 is YYREEE (reference sequence). This CDR3 has 15 amino acids. The CDR3 region has the DNA TGTGCCAGCAGCCCGGGGGGGGCAGAAAATGAAAAACTGTTTTTT. Translation gives CASSPGGAENEKLFF.

This clone occurred a few times. The DNA of the CDR3 is TGCAGTGCTAGAGTGTGGGAAGAAGCTTTCTTT. Protein product: CSARVWEEAFF. This sequence joins TRBV20-1 and TRBJ1-1; D gene ambiguous. Germline assignment: CDR1 DFQATT and CDR2 SNEGSKA (reference sequence). The germline V and J ends were trimmed by 1 base and 8 bases, with 8 bases remaining between them. There are 11 residues in the CDR3.

V usage is TRBV9 and J usage is TRBJ1-6, with D hard to call. In germline, CDR1 is SGDLS, CDR2 YYNGEE. The CDR3 length is 12 residues. V was shortened by 2 bases and J by 10 bases, with 7 bases between the two germline ends. The CDR3 DNA follows: TGTGCCAGCAGCGTGGGAGGATCACCCCTCCACTTT. Its translation: CASSVGGSPLHF.

CDR3 nucleotides: TGTGCCAGCAGCAAAGACTCTACAGGGGAAGGCTCTGGAAACACCATATATTTT. Protein sequence: CASSKDSTGEGSGNTIYF. This chain connects TRBV21-1 to TRBJ1-3; the D segment call TRBD1 is taken from the table without a DNA check. TRBV21-1 is termed a pseudogene. This CDR3 is built from 18 residues.

This rearrangement joins TRBV6-6 to TRBJ2-3; D is tentatively TRBD1 or TRBD2 (6 bases each). CDR3 length: 13 residues. Germline lookup yields CDR1 MNHNY and CDR2 SVGAGI (reference sequence). V was shortened by 2 bases and J by 7 bases, with 10 bases between the two germline ends. In DNA, the CDR3 is TGTGCCAGCAGTTACGAGGGGGGAAATACGCAGTATTTT. Translated, it gives CASSYEGGNTQYF.

Here the CDR3 reads CASSLGRSNQPQHF. The CDR3 bases are TGTGCCAGCTCACTCGGACGGAGCAATCAGCCCCAGCATTTT. The genes are TRBV18 and TRBJ1-5, with D uncertain. This CDR3 spans 14 amino acids. V shed 4 bases and J shed 1 base, with 8 bases lying between them. Germline V gene lookup returns CDR1 KGHSH and CDR2 LQKENI.

The table lists this clone with a count of one. The CDR3 DNA reads as TGTGCCAGCATTCCGGACAGGGGGGAAGCTTTCTTT. Protein product: CASIPDRGEAFF. The J gene is TRBJ1-1, the V gene TRBV6-5, with TRBD1 identical over 10 bases. Unmatched junction bases numbered 4, after V lost 7 bases and J lost 8 bases. Per the germline V gene, CDR1 is MNHEY and CDR2 is SVGAGI. The CDR3 totals 12 residues.

This clone has just one count. Other DNA sequences in this sample translate to the same CDR3. The chain is built from TRBV9 and TRBJ1-5, with a possible D match to TRBD1 (6 bases). V lost 4 bases and J lost 4, with 9 bases in between. The CDR3 is 13 residues long. CDR1 and CDR2 from the germline V gene are SGDLS and YYNGEE. The chain's CDR3 is CASSKGGNQPQHF. CDR3 sequence (DNA): TGTGCCAGCAGCAAAGGGGGTAATCAGCCCCAGCATTTT.

The genes are TRBV5-4 and TRBJ1-2; no clear D. The CDR3 runs to 13 residues. V was trimmed by 4 bases and J by 5 bases, leaving 12 bases between them. The germline V gene has CDR1 SGHNT and CDR2 YYREEE (reference sequence). The CDR3 DNA sequence: TGTGCCAGCAGCGCCACGGGTTCTTATGGCTACACCTTC. Amino acid sequence: CASSATGSYGYTF.

This sequence joins TRBV30 and TRBJ1-3; TRBD1 is a possible D gene (5 bases). The germline V gene encodes CDR1 GTSNPN and CDR2 SVGIG (reference sequence). Trimming took off 7 bases at V and 1 base at J, with 11 bases between the two ends. The CDR3 loop spans 13 amino acids. DNA of the CDR3: TGTGCCTCCGGGGGTGAATCTGGAAACACCATATATTTT. It specifies CASGGESGNTIYF.

The genes are TRBV11-2 and TRBJ1-1; possibly TRBD1 for D (6 bases). V dropped 1 base and J dropped 10 bases, with 13 bases sitting between them. From germline, CDR1 is SGHAT and CDR2 FQNNGV. The CDR3 is 13 residues long. The CDR3 DNA reads as TGTGCCAGCAGCTTAGTTCAGGGGATGGGAGCTTTCTTT. This sequence encodes CASSLVQGMGAFF.

This chain uses TRBV18 with TRBJ1-2; 12 bases line up with TRBD1. V lost 3 bases to trimming and J lost 7 bases; unmatched junction nucleotides: 12. The germline gives CDR1 KGHSH, CDR2 LQKENI. The CDR3 covers 17 residues. The CDR3 sequence: CASSPLGQGAPGGGYTF. CDR3 DNA sequence: TGTGCCAGCTCACCCTTGGGACAGGGGGCTCCGGGCGGTGGCTACACCTTC.

This chain uses TRBV9 with TRBJ2-2, with D unclear. Germline CDR1 SGDLS, CDR2 YYNGEE. Trimming cost V 0 bases and J 3 bases, with 3 bases left between them. The CDR3 runs 13 residues. CDR3 sequence reads: CASSVEYTGELFF. As DNA, the CDR3 is TGTGCCAGCAGCGTAGAATACACCGGGGAGCTGTTTTTT. Looking up the rest from reference TRBV9 and TRBJ2-2 gives the full variable domain: DSGVTQTPKHLITATGQRVTLRCSPRSGDLSVYWYQQSLDQGLQFLIQYYNGEERAKGNILERFSAQQFPDLHSELNLSSLELGDSALYFCASSVEYTGELFFGEGSRLTVL.

The V and J genes are TRBV5-1 and TRBJ1-2; D possibly corresponds to TRBD1 (6 bases). The V and J ends lost 6 bases and 6 bases respectively, with 18 bases between them. CDR1 and CDR2 (germline): SGHRS, YFSETQ. The CDR3 totals 14 residues. For the CDR3, the DNA is TGCGCCAGCAACCATCAGGGGCGGGGAGATGGCTACACCTTC. Its translation: CASNHQGRGDGYTF. The variable domain in full, completed from reference TRBV5-1 and TRBJ1-2, reads KAGVTQTPRYLIKTRGQQVTLSCSPISGHRSVSWYQQTPGQGLQFLFEYFSETQRNKGNFPGRFSGRQFSNSRSEMNVSTLELGDSALYLCASNHQGRGDGYTFGSGTRLTVV.

The rearrangement joins TRBV29-1 to TRBJ2-1; 8 nucleotides align to TRBD2. There are 17 residues in the CDR3. Unmatched junction bases numbered 21, after V lost 6 bases and J lost 8 bases. CDR1 and CDR2 from the germline V gene are SQVTM and ANQGSEA. The CDR3, as DNA: TGCAGCGTGGAACGGTCTGAGGGACTAGGAGGTTTGGATGAGCAGTTCTTC. This encodes CSVERSEGLGGLDEQFF.

The chain couples TRBV10-3 to TRBJ1-1; D is unresolved. Deletions cut 7 bases from V and 5 bases from J, with 14 bases between. Germline V gene lookup returns CDR1 ENHRY and CDR2 SYGVKD. The CDR3 runs to 13 residues. CDR3 in amino acids: CAITLDIGTEAFF. CDR3 DNA sequence: TGTGCCATCACCCTAGATATCGGGACTGAAGCTTTCTTT.

The gene calls are TRBV7-9 and TRBJ1-2; TRBD1 matches at 8 bases. CDR3 length equals 15 residues. Per germline, CDR1 SEHNR and CDR2 FQNEAQ (reference sequence). V was pared by 5 bases and J by 3 bases, with 8 bases of the junction left unmatched. The CDR3, as DNA: TGTGCCAGCAGCGTAGACAGGGGAGTAGACTATGGCTACACCTTC. The encoded protein is CASSVDRGVDYGYTF.

J is TRBJ1-2 and V is TRBV2; 7 bases map to TRBD1. J lost 3 bases, V lost 7 bases, and 11 bases had no gene match. Germline CDR1 and CDR2: SNHLY and FYNNEI. This CDR3 has 15 residues. CDR3 sequence: CASKIDRAFHYGYTF. The CDR3 DNA follows: TGTGCCAGCAAGATAGACAGGGCTTTTCACTATGGCTACACCTTC.

This clone is a singleton in its sample. V gene TRBV5-6 combines with J gene TRBJ1-2; D uncertain. The CDR3 runs 11 residues. Germline CDR1 reads SGHDT; CDR2 reads YYEEEE. The V end was cut by 4 bases, the J end by 5 bases, with 6 bases between. Written as DNA, the CDR3 is TGTGCCAGCAGCCAACGTTATGGCTACACCTTC. It codes for CASSQRYGYTF.

This clone turned up a few times. At one boundary the junction diverges from the germline segment, which might be a read error. J is TRBJ1-2 and V is TRBV7-2; possibly TRBD1 for D (6 bases). Germline values: CDR1 SGHTA, CDR2 FQGNSA. The CDR3 has 18 amino acids. The DNA of the CDR3 is TGTGCCAGCAGTTTAGCATTGGCAGGGGCATCGGTAAACTATGGCTACACCTTC. Its translation is CASSLALAGASVNYGYTF.

The gene calls are TRBV30 and TRBJ2-2, with a possible D match to TRBD2 (7 bases). V was trimmed by 0 bases and J by 6 bases, leaving 14 bases between them. The CDR3 sequence is 15 residues long. The germline CDR1 and CDR2 sequences are GTSNPN and SVGIG (reference sequence). The CDR3 loop reads CAWSVPAGAAGELFF. Written as DNA, the CDR3 is TGTGCCTGGAGTGTACCGGCGGGGGCGGCCGGGGAGCTGTTTTTT.

The chain has TRBV30 and TRBJ1-6; D is uncertain. The CDR3 runs to 14 residues. Germline CDR1 and CDR2: GTSNPN and SVGIG (reference sequence). V gave up 0 bases and J gave up 7 bases, with 10 bases separating them. DNA for the CDR3: TGTGCCTGGAGTGTACGAGGAATAAATTCACCCCTCCACTTT. Translated: CAWSVRGINSPLHF.